This T cell receptor beta chain was identified during a study of OX40 agonist ivuxolimab in advanced cancers. Study-wide results and caveats: Clones of CD4+ and CD8+ blood T cells grew by week 6 at doses of 0.1 to 3.0 mg/kg.

Per germline, CDR1 MRHNA and CDR2 SNTAGT. CDR3 length equals 19 residues. V gave up 5 bases and J gave up 1 base, with 24 bases separating them. Sequenced by immunoSEQ multiplex PCR; TCRdb stores in-frame clones only, minus some. Of some 74,000 clones listed, around nine tenths are singletons. A word on this clone: The antigen remains unidentified.

The genes are TRBV6-4 and TRBJ1-5; no clear D. Here the sequenced sample was CD4+ or CD8+ T cells sorted from blood, taken in a trial of the OX40 agonist ivuxolimab. The TCR originated in an adult with an advanced solid tumor such as melanoma, head and neck, liver or kidney cancer. CDR3 amino acids: CASSILGWVSVGSNQPQHF. DNA of the CDR3: TGTGCCAGCAGTATACTGGGGTGGGTTTCGGTTGGGAGCAATCAGCCCCAGCATTTT.